What follows describes a single TCR beta chain. Each TCR library consumed 3,000 to 3,500 ng of total RNA. The template-switching step introduced UMIs that carried a 6-nucleotide sample barcode. TCRdb reanalyzed the 5' RACE reads, giving one entry per CDR3 protein sequence and no DNA. This sample's table has fewer than 150,000 distinct CDR3 sequences. The entry originates in a study of monozygotic twins with inflammatory bowel disease. The CDR3 contains 16 residues. The germline gives CDR1 SGHVS, CDR2 FQNEAQ. This clonotype originated in a human donor with ulcerative colitis or Crohn's disease, or a healthy co-twin of an affected twin (not recorded which). The chain has TRBV7-8 and TRBJ1-5; there is no DNA to check the TCRdb D call of TRBD1. Sequencing was carried out using blood. CDR3 in amino acids: CASSLAGRQLNQPQHF.